Below are 18 T cell receptor beta chains sequenced from a single sample in a study of tissue T cells after allogeneic stem cell transplantation. Here immunoSEQ multiplex PCR was the method, and the copy in TCRdb shows in-frame clones only, minus some. This sample yields some 9,300 clones, of which roughly 38% are seen a single time; 5.1% belongs to the top ten. The time point denotes: mouse harvest day 14 after allogeneic transplant. Tail vein injection delivered 10^7 T-cell-depleted bone marrow cells and 10^6 splenic CD5+ T cells. Sequencing was performed on skin. These receptors all stem from a female BALB/c mouse given C57BL/6 T cells with graft-versus-host disease after an allogeneic hematopoietic cell transplant.

A remark on this clone: The germline and genes are mouse ones. The read terminates 1 residue ahead of where the CDR3 ends, so the germline J gene completes it. The sample carries other DNA sequences with the same CDR3. The J gene is TRBJ1-3, the V gene TRBV12-2; no clear D gene. V lost 0 bases to trimming and J lost 0 bases, with 5 bases between them. The CDR3 runs to 14 residues. Per the germline V gene, CDR1 is SGHLS and CDR2 is HYDKME. CDR3 in amino acids: CASSLENSGNTLYF. The CDR3 bases that were read are TGTGCCAGCTCTCTCGAGAATTCTGGAAATACGCTCTAT. The full variable domain, in which reference TRBV12-2 and TRBJ1-3 provide the parts outside the CDR3, is NSGVVQSPRYIIKGKGERSILKCIPISGHLSVAWYQQTQGQELKFFIQHYDKMERDKGNLPSRFSVQQFDDYHSEMNMSALELEDSAVYFCASSLENSGNTLYFGEGSRLIVV.

This clone has a handful of counts. All gene names here are mouse names. The read ends 1 residue before the CDR3 terminus; that terminus is restored from the germline J gene. The chain couples TRBV3 to TRBJ2-1, with 13 bases aligning to TRBD2. Germline V CDR1 and CDR2: SNHLY, FYNGKV (reference sequence). Trimming cost V 8 bases and J 7 bases; bases outside gene matches: 5. This CDR3 region has 14 residues. The DNA read from the CDR3 is TGTGCCAGCGGACTGGGGGGGCGCCGGGCTGAGCAGTTC. Its translation: CASGLGGRRAEQF. The whole CDR3 sequence is CASGLGGRRAEQFF.

This clone was detected once. Gene names are the mouse ones. The CDR3 goes on 1 residue after the read ends, and that part is filled in from the germline J gene. The genes are TRBV20 and TRBJ1-6, with no clear D. TRBJ1-6 is reported as an ORF; its role is uncertain. Looked up from germline, CDR1 is GFQATS and CDR2 is STVNSAI. Trimming took off 5 bases at V and 5 bases at J, with 13 bases between the two ends. CDR3 length equals 14 residues. The sequenced CDR3 bases are TGTGGTGCTCTCCTCCGGGAACATAATTCGCCCCTCTAC. Translating it yields CGALLREHNSPLY. The entire CDR3 is CGALLREHNSPLYF.

About this clone itself: These gene names are mouse names. The covered CDR3 bases are TGCTCCAGCAGTCAACGGGGGGGGAAACAAGACACCCAGTAC. Its translation: CSSSQRGGKQDTQY. The full CDR3 is CSSSQRGGKQDTQYF. This chain connects TRBV23 to TRBJ2-5; TRBD2 is the table's D call, not checked against the DNA. The DNA ends 1 residue before the CDR3 does, and the rest of the CDR3 is filled in from the germline J gene. The CDR3 runs to 15 residues. The germline V gene encodes CDR1 KGHTA and CDR2 FQNQQP.

This clone has more than one count but fewer than ten. Genes and germline come from the mouse. The CDR3 end is not reached by the read, which stops 1 residue before it; the germline J gene fills it in. The rearrangement uses TRBV3 and TRBJ1-3; D is undetermined. V was trimmed by 5 bases and J by 0 bases, leaving 8 bases between them. The CDR3 is made up of 14 amino acids. The germline CDR1 and CDR2 sequences are SNHLY and FYNGKV (reference sequence). The CDR3 sequence: CASSLINSGNTLYF. The DNA read from the CDR3 is TGTGCCAGCAGCCTGATTAATTCTGGAAATACGCTCTAT.

This clone has only a few counts. Gene names are mouse gene names. The CDR3 end lies 1 residue beyond the end of the read and is filled in from the germline J gene. This chain links TRBV31 with TRBJ2-3; TRBD2 aligns across 14 bases. Germline CDR1 reads GKSSPN; CDR2 reads SITVG. The CDR3 runs to 16 residues. J lost 3 bases, V lost 0 bases, and 2 bases had no gene match. The CDR3 sequence is CAWSLGDWGGAETLYF. The sequenced CDR3 bases are TGTGCCTGGAGTCTAGGGGACTGGGGGGGCGCAGAAACGCTGTAT. Together with reference TRBV31 and TRBJ2-3, the CDR3 gives the full variable domain: AQTIHQWPVAEIKAVGSPLSLGCTIKGKSSPNLYWYWQATGGTLQQLFYSITVGQVESVVQLNLSASRPKDDQFILSTEKLLLSHSGFYLCAWSLGDWGGAETLYFGSGTRLTVL.

Points on this clone: The listed genes are named as in mouse. The missing CDR3 end, 1 residue past where the read stops, is filled in from the germline J gene. The V gene is TRBV26, the J gene TRBJ1-4; D unresolved. CDR3 length equals 13 residues. Deletions cut 4 bases from V and 0 bases from J, with 3 bases between. The germline CDR1 and CDR2 sequences are KGHPV and FQNQEV (reference sequence). Incomplete CDR3 DNA: TGTGCCAGCAGTCGGATTTCCAACGAAAGATTATTT. This codes for CASSRISNERLF. The full-length CDR3 reads as CASSRISNERLFF.

Notes on this clone: All gene names here are mouse names. The read finishes 1 residue shy of the CDR3 end, and the germline J gene is used to complete it. V usage is TRBV26 and J usage is TRBJ2-3; no firm D call. This CDR3 contains 14 residues. Germline CDR1 reads KGHPV; CDR2 reads FQNQEV (reference sequence). Trimming shortened V by 1 base and J by 0 bases, and 5 bases separated the two germline ends. CDR3 DNA (partial): TGTGCCAGCAGTCTGTGGTCTAGTGCAGAAACGCTGTAT. It yields the protein CASSLWSSAETLY. The entire CDR3 is CASSLWSSAETLYF.

In its sample, this clone is medium-sized. Genes here carry mouse names. The read terminates 1 residue ahead of where the CDR3 ends, so the germline J gene completes it. V gene TRBV20 combines with J gene TRBJ1-6; a weak D match, TRBD1 (6 bases). TRBJ1-6 is known as an ORF, though its function is uncertain. V was pared by 6 bases and J by 15 bases, with 9 bases between. CDR3 size: 9 residues. Germline CDR1 GFQATS, CDR2 STVNSAI. Here the CDR3 reads CGAPTGLYF. CDR3 DNA, as far as it was read: TGTGGTGCACCGACAGGCCTCTAC.

Remarks on this clone: The gene names given are mouse names. The read ends 1 residue before the CDR3 terminus; that terminus is restored from the germline J gene. The J gene is TRBJ2-2, the V gene TRBV13-1; D is possibly TRBD2 (5 bases). Germline lookup yields CDR1 NSHNY and CDR2 SYGAGN. This CDR3 has 13 amino acids. V dropped 1 base and J dropped 8 bases, with 9 bases sitting between them. The CDR3 region is CASSDYWRGQLYF. The sequenced CDR3 bases are TGTGCCAGCAGTGATTACTGGCGGGGGCAGCTCTAC.

This clone is termed medium-sized (0.01 to 0.1%). Gene and germline names: mouse. The read stops 1 residue short of the end of the CDR3; the missing end is completed from the germline J gene. The J gene is TRBJ1-5, the V gene TRBV29; D is undetermined. Trimming cost V 3 bases and J 0 bases, with 6 bases left between them. The CDR3 spans 14 residues. CDR1 is MSHET, CDR2 SYDVDS, per germline. The CDR3 protein is CASSFDNNNQAPLF. CDR3 DNA (partial): TGTGCTAGCAGTTTCGACAATAACAACCAGGCTCCGCTT.

With regard to this clone: Mouse germline and gene names are used. The sequenced fragment ends 1 residue before the CDR3 boundary, so the rest is inferred from the germline J gene. The J gene is TRBJ2-7, the V gene TRBV21, with 7 positions matching TRBD1. TRBV21 is classed as an ORF, of uncertain function. This CDR3 spans 15 amino acids. Trimming at V came to 0 bases and at J to 0 bases, leaving 2 bases not matched to a gene. CDR3 DNA (partial): TGTGCTAGCAGTCAATCGGGACAGAACTCCTATGAACAGTAC. It encodes CASSQSGQNSYEQY. The whole CDR3 region reads CASSQSGQNSYEQYF.

Points on this clone: Genes and germline come from the mouse. The CDR3 is cut off 1 residue early in the read; its end comes from the germline J gene. This rearrangement joins TRBV5 to TRBJ1-1; 7 nucleotides line up with TRBD1. With 0 bases clipped from V and 0 bases from J, the junction kept 1 base outside the gene matches. This CDR3 has 15 residues. Germline CDR1 LGHNA, CDR2 YNLKQL (reference sequence). CDR3 DNA, as far as it was read: TGTGCCAGCAGCCAAGAAGACAGGGCAAACACAGAAGTCTTC. Translation gives CASSQEDRANTEVF. In full, the CDR3 is CASSQEDRANTEVFF.

About this clone: Here the gene names and germline are mouse. Read coverage stops 1 residue before the CDR3 terminus; the germline J gene supplies the remainder. V usage is TRBV31 and J usage is TRBJ2-3; 10 bases align to TRBD2. CDR3 length: 16 amino acids. Losses at the gene ends were 3 bases for V and 1 base for J; bases not matched to a gene: 7. Germline V lookup: CDR1 GKSSPN, CDR2 SITVG. Incomplete CDR3 DNA: TGTGCCTGGAGAGCGACTGGGGGGCGCGGTGCAGAAACGCTGTAT. Amino acid sequence: CAWRATGGRGAETLY. The whole CDR3 sequence is CAWRATGGRGAETLYF.

As concerns this clone: The gene names here belong to mouse. The read is 1 residue too short to cover the CDR3 end, so that end is filled in from the germline J gene. The chain couples TRBV12-2 to TRBJ1-4; tentative D call: TRBD1 (6 bases). The V end lost 0 bases, the J end lost 0 bases, and 10 bases lay between the germline ends. Germline CDR1 is SGHLS and CDR2 is HYDKME. The CDR3 consists of 16 residues. Partial CDR3 DNA: TGTGCCAGCTCTCTCGGACAGTTAATTTCCAACGAAAGATTATTT. Translation: CASSLGQLISNERLF. The whole CDR3 protein reads CASSLGQLISNERLFF.

This clone showed up just a few times. The gene names here belong to mouse. The sequence runs out 1 residue before the end of the CDR3; the remainder is reconstructed from the germline J gene. J is TRBJ1-3 and V is TRBV26; 9 nucleotides agree with TRBD1. Per germline, CDR1 KGHPV and CDR2 FQNQEV (reference sequence). This CDR3 is built from 15 residues. The V gene end was trimmed by 6 bases and the J gene end by 4 bases; junction bases not matched to a gene: 7. The sequenced CDR3 bases are TGTGCCAGCAGCCTCGGGACAGGGTGGGGAAATACGCTCTAT. Its translation is CASSLGTGWGNTLY. The CDR3 reads in full as CASSLGTGWGNTLYF.

A few counts support this clone. Each gene name is a mouse one. The read ends 1 residue before the CDR3 terminus; that terminus is restored from the germline J gene. This chain joins TRBV26 and TRBJ1-2; unclear D gene. The CDR3 loop spans 15 amino acids. V was shortened by 0 bases and J by 2 bases, with 10 bases between the two germline ends. The germline gives CDR1 KGHPV, CDR2 FQNQEV (reference sequence). CDR3 DNA (partial): TGTGCCAGCAGTCTGTCGTGGGGTGGGAACTCCGACTACACC. As protein: CASSLSWGGNSDYT. The whole CDR3 region reads CASSLSWGGNSDYTF.

In regard to this clone: Gene names denote mouse genes. The CDR3 end is not reached by the read, which stops 1 residue before it; the germline J gene fills it in. The chain employs TRBV26 and TRBJ2-7; either TRBD1 or TRBD2 may supply D (6 bases each). The germline V and J ends were trimmed by 2 bases and 7 bases, with 9 bases remaining between them. Germline V gives CDR1 KGHPV, CDR2 FQNQEV (reference sequence). This CDR3 region has 12 residues. The sequenced part of the CDR3 DNA is TGTGCCAGCAGTCTGGAGGGGGGAGAACAGTAC. Translated, it gives CASSLEGGEQY. In full, the CDR3 reads CASSLEGGEQYF.